This TCR beta chain was documented in a study of PD-1 blockade in classical Hodgkin lymphoma. Brentuximab vedotin exposure varied, and every patient relapsed after autologous stem cell transplantation. Purified CD4+ T cells were obtained from thawed PBMCs through magnetic negative selection. Complete response, partial response or progressive disease made up the best responses. Comments on this clone: What it recognizes is unknown.

Study findings and constraints: Significantly greater TCR diversity emerged by C4D1 in CD4+ cells but not CD8+ cells. Whoever responded completely had baseline diversity much like that seen in newly diagnosed patients. When set against healthy donors, newly diagnosed patients were reported to show lower baseline TCR diversity.

V was cut by 4 bases and J by 1 base, with 10 bases left in between. The CDR3 sequence is 14 residues long. This table comes from immunoSEQ multiplex PCR, and its TCRdb copy is limited to in-frame clones, with some not included. In the table there are about 12,000 clones, around four fifths of which are singletons. The origin of this receptor is a human donor with classical Hodgkin lymphoma. The material sequenced was CD4+ T cells from blood, taken at baseline. The J gene is TRBJ1-2, the V gene TRBV23-1, with no clear D. TRBV23-1 is reported as an ORF; its role is uncertain. The DNA for the CDR3 is TGCGCCAGCAGTCGAGACAATTTTAACTATGGCTACACCTTC. This encodes CASSRDNFNYGYTF.